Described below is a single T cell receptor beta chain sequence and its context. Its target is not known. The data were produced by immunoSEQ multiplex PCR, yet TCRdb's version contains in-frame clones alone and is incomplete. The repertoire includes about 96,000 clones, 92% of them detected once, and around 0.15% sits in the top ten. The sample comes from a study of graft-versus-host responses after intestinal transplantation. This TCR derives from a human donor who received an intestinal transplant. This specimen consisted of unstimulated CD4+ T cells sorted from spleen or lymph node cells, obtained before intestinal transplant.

CDR3 nucleotide sequence: TGTGCCTGGAACACCCCCGGGACAGGCTACAATGAGCAGTTCTTC. This sequence encodes CAWNTPGTGYNEQFF. This chain joins TRBV30 and TRBJ2-1; 8 bases align to TRBD1. V was clipped by 4 bases and J by 3 bases; unmatched bases: 8. From germline, CDR1 is GTSNPN and CDR2 SVGIG (reference sequence). The CDR3 length is 15 residues.